This TCR beta chain emerged from a study of blood T cell repertoires in COVID-19. Study-level background: Spain, Italy and the United States supplied samples that represented acute and convalescent COVID-19. Nucleic acid was either cDNA or gDNA, and it came from T cells, B-cell-depleted T cells, or PBMCs.

Profiling relied on immunoSEQ multiplex PCR, and the TCRdb table lists in-frame clones only, not all of them. Here the sample spans 20,000 to 25,000 clones, 84% being singletons. The CDR3 contains 15 residues. Trimming left V 0 bases short and J 1 base short, with 8 bases between. The sample taken for sequencing was peripheral blood. The clonotype comes from a man aged 35 to 55 with acute or convalescent COVID-19. The rearrangement joins TRBV23-1 to TRBJ2-3; D may be TRBD2 (5 bases). TRBV23-1 is classed as an ORF, of uncertain function. CDR3 amino acids: CASSQSEAGTDTQYF. In DNA, the CDR3 is TGCGCCAGCAGTCAATCGGAGGCCGGCACAGATACGCAGTATTTT.